The present entry profiles one TCR beta chain with its context. As yet, its antigen is unknown. Primers: 60 Vbeta forward and 13 Jbeta reverse. Repertoires were generated with immunoSEQ multiplex PCR, while TCRdb's copy carries only in-frame clones and drops some. The sample lists about 190,000 clones, more than 75% seen once, with 2% to 3% in the top ten. Trimming left V 3 bases short and J 6 bases short, with 12 bases between. CDR3 length: 15 residues. Germline lookup yields CDR1 MNHNS and CDR2 SASEGT. This sample was taken from a study of cytomegalovirus exposure and HLA in healthy donors. In the study overall: Samples from HLA-typed donors yielded around 85 million unique TCRs in an early data release. Broader study findings: TCR beta V segments were, for the most part, productive about 87% or about 30% of the time in an earlier analysis. TCR association rates varied by HLA locus in a later analysis, with DRB1 highest and HLA-C lowest. The likely origin of a cluster of highly shared sequence variants was a sequencing artifact.

What was sequenced was PBMCs. This rearrangement joins TRBV6-1 to TRBJ1-6; TRBD1 might be the D (5 bases). The receptor was derived from a woman aged 45-65 years in good health and CMV-seropositive. The CDR3 loop is CASSDGLQGNSPLHF. The CDR3 nucleotides read TGTGCCAGCAGTGATGGGTTGCAGGGTAATTCACCCCTCCACTTT.